These 20 T cell receptor beta chains came from one sample sequenced in a study of shared clonotypes between healthy human individuals. The protocol was immunoSEQ multiplex PCR, while the TCRdb copy is restricted to in-frame clones and leaves out a portion. This table holds about 1 million clones, around four fifths found once. Sequences were obtained from memory CD4+ T cells sorted from blood. Stated subset: CD45RA-negative fraction. The receptors stem from a man younger than 35 in good health.

This clone has more than one count but fewer than ten. The chain combines TRBV27 with TRBJ2-2, with 11 bases that match TRBD2. V was clipped by 3 bases and J by 4 bases; unmatched bases: 13. The CDR3 consists of 19 residues. The V gene's germline CDR1 is MNHEY and CDR2 SMNVEV (reference sequence). This CDR3 is CASSFGTSGVPKSTGELFF. CDR3 nucleotides: TGTGCCAGCAGTTTCGGGACTAGCGGAGTCCCCAAGAGCACCGGGGAGCTGTTTTTT.

The chain carries TRBV19 and TRBJ1-1; TRBD1 is a possible D gene (6 bases). The germline V and J ends were trimmed by 3 bases and 2 bases, with 10 bases remaining between them. The CDR3 has 14 amino acids. CDR1 and CDR2 (germline): LNHDA, SQIVND (reference sequence). The CDR3 nucleotides are TGTGCCAGTAGTATCCCCAGGGGAAACACTGAAGCTTTCTTT. This gives the protein CASSIPRGNTEAFF.

The chain couples TRBV7-2 to TRBJ2-3, with 11 bases identical to TRBD2. Trimming took 2 bases from V and 5 from J; bases not matched to a gene: 3. This CDR3 contains 15 residues. The V gene's germline CDR1 is SGHTA and CDR2 FQGNSA. CDR3 nucleotides: TGTGCCAGCAGCTTAAGACTAGCGGGGAGAGATACGCAGTATTTT. It specifies CASSLRLAGRDTQYF.

The V call is TRBV13, the J call TRBJ2-7; 8 bases line up with TRBD2. Germline V gives CDR1 PRHDT, CDR2 FYEKMQ (reference sequence). J was trimmed by 5 bases and V by 5 bases; bases with no gene match: 8. The CDR3 has 14 amino acids. The CDR3 sequence is CASSTGGERDEQYF. In DNA form, the CDR3 reads TGTGCCAGCAGCACCGGGGGGGAACGGGACGAGCAGTACTTC.

This clone was recorded a few times. The chain recombines TRBV28 with TRBJ2-5, with D possibly being TRBD1 (6 bases). The J call could be wrong; TRBJ2-7 is a better fit for the DNA end. The CDR3 extends over 13 amino acids. CDR1 MDHEN and CDR2 SYDVKM come from the germline V gene. The CDR3 spells CASSLGTTYEQYF. The CDR3 coding sequence is TGTGCCAGCAGTTTAGGGACAACCTACGAGCAGTACTTC.

This chain joins TRBV28 and TRBJ2-2, with 9 bases lining up with TRBD2. Germline assignment: CDR1 MDHEN and CDR2 SYDVKM. This CDR3 has 17 residues. Trimming took 8 bases from V and 5 from J; bases not matched to a gene: 15. The CDR3 coding sequence is TGTGCCAGCCGTCCGAACAAGCGGGGGGACTCAACCGGGGAGCTGTTTTTT. Translation: CASRPNKRGDSTGELFF.

The V gene is TRBV4-1, the J gene TRBJ2-7; D is unresolved. There are 13 residues in the CDR3. The germline V and J ends were trimmed by 0 bases and 2 bases, with 5 bases remaining between them. Per the germline V gene, CDR1 is MGHRA and CDR2 is YSYEKL. The DNA of the CDR3 is TGCGCCAGCAGCCAAGATCTGGCCTACGAGCAGTACTTC. It codes for CASSQDLAYEQYF.

The chain carries TRBV19 and TRBJ2-5, with D possibly TRBD2 on 5 matching bases. In germline, CDR1 is LNHDA, CDR2 SQIVND (reference sequence). Trimming stripped 5 bases from V and 5 bases from J, with 15 bases between. The CDR3 sequence is 14 residues long. The CDR3 protein is CASSAGSSTETQYF. CDR3 sequence (DNA): TGTGCCAGTAGTGCGGGTAGTAGTACCGAGACCCAGTACTTC.

The V gene is TRBV2, the J gene TRBJ2-1; TRBD2 agrees at 13 bases. V trimming: 7 bases; J trimming: 4 bases; junction bases outside the gene matches: 1. Germline lookup yields CDR1 SNHLY and CDR2 FYNNEI. The CDR3 length is 14 residues. The CDR3 DNA sequence: TGTGCCAGCAAGGGACTAGCGGGATACAATGAGCAGTTCTTC. Its translation is CASKGLAGYNEQFF.

This clone was seen at least ten times. The V call is TRBV2, the J call TRBJ2-5, with D possibly being TRBD1 or TRBD2 (5 bases each). V was shortened by 4 bases and J by 2 bases, with 20 bases between the two germline ends. Germline V gene lookup returns CDR1 SNHLY and CDR2 FYNNEI. This CDR3 contains 17 residues. The CDR3 DNA reads as TGTGCCAGCAGTGTATCGCCCCCGGGACGAAGTCAAGAGACCCAGTACTTC. It specifies CASSVSPPGRSQETQYF.

The chain joins TRBV11-2 to TRBJ2-7; D remains unclear. The ends were cut back, 1 base at V and 5 bases at J, with 6 bases in the middle. Germline CDR1 is SGHAT and CDR2 is FQNNGV. This CDR3 spans 12 amino acids. The CDR3 loop is CASSLVRNEQYF. The CDR3 coding sequence is TGTGCCAGCAGCTTAGTCAGGAACGAGCAGTACTTC.

This clone was counted at least ten times. CDR3 loop: CASSFFVRRGYEQYF. The DNA of the CDR3 is TGTGCCAGCAGCTTTTTTGTGAGAAGGGGTTACGAGCAGTACTTC. The chain carries TRBV13 and TRBJ2-7, with D possibly being TRBD1 (5 bases). The V end was cut by 3 bases, the J end by 4 bases, with 16 bases between. Germline CDR1 is PRHDT and CDR2 is FYEKMQ (reference sequence). The CDR3 covers 15 residues.

This chain connects TRBV7-2 to TRBJ1-2; 7 nucleotides align to TRBD1. V trimming: 10 bases; J trimming: 4 bases; junction bases outside the gene matches: 12. Germline CDR1 SGHTA, CDR2 FQGNSA. The CDR3 consists of 14 residues. The CDR3 bases are TGTGCCAACGGCAAGGGGGACAGAGCCTATGGCTACACCTTC. It is translated as CANGKGDRAYGYTF.

CDR3 coding DNA: TGTGCCAGCAGTTGGGACAGGGCTATGAACACTGAAGCTTTCTTT. This encodes CASSWDRAMNTEAFF. This chain uses TRBV27 with TRBJ1-1; 9 bases line up with TRBD1. CDR3 size: 15 residues. The germline V gene encodes CDR1 MNHEY and CDR2 SMNVEV (reference sequence). J gave up 0 bases and V 4 bases, and 3 bases lay outside the gene matches.

DNA for the CDR3: TGCGCCAGCAGCTTGTTCCGGGACCACTCCTACGAGCAGTACTTC. Protein: CASSLFRDHSYEQYF. The V gene is TRBV5-1, the J gene TRBJ2-7; either TRBD1 or TRBD2 may fit D (5 bases each). The V gene lost 1 base and the J gene lost 0 bases, with 11 bases spanning the gap. The CDR3 totals 15 residues. Looked up from germline, CDR1 is SGHRS and CDR2 is YFSETQ. Variable domain in full (rest from reference TRBV5-1 and TRBJ2-7): KAGVTQTPRYLIKTRGQQVTLSCSPISGHRSVSWYQQTPGQGLQFLFEYFSETQRNKGNFPGRFSGRQFSNSRSEMNVSTLELGDSALYLCASSLFRDHSYEQYFGPGTRLTVT.

The chain couples TRBV15 to TRBJ2-5; 12 bases are shared with TRBD2. Germline assignment: CDR1 LNHNV and CDR2 YYDKDF (reference sequence). The CDR3 extends over 15 amino acids. Losses at the gene ends were 4 bases for V and 4 bases for J; bases not matched to a gene: 4. CDR3 residues: CATSTSGRAGETQYF. The DNA for the CDR3 is TGTGCCACCAGCACTAGCGGGAGGGCCGGAGAGACCCAGTACTTC. The full variable domain, with the rest looked up from reference TRBV15 and TRBJ2-5, is DAMVIQNPRYQVTQFGKPVTLSCSQTLNHNVMYWYQQKSSQAPKLLFHYYDKDFNNEADTPDNFQSRRPNTSFCFLDIRSPGLGDTAMYLCATSTSGRAGETQYFGPGTRLLVL.

To note about this clone: Relative to the germline gene, one junction end is altered; a read error may explain this. At the DNA level, this CDR3 is encoded by other sequences in the same sample as well. J is TRBJ1-1 and V is TRBV5-1, with a possible D match to TRBD1 (6 bases). Germline V gene data show CDR1 as SGHRS and CDR2 as YFSETQ. The CDR3 runs 14 residues. CDR3 residues: CASSLAGTHTEAFF. The CDR3 DNA reads as TGCGCCAGCAGTTTGGCCGGGACACACACTGAAGCTTTCTTT.

This clone was counted only a few times. The chain carries TRBV5-1 and TRBJ2-5; D may be TRBD1 (6 bases). The V gene lost 0 bases and the J gene lost 4 bases, with 16 bases spanning the gap. The germline V gene encodes CDR1 SGHRS and CDR2 YFSETQ. CDR3 size: 16 residues. CDR3 DNA sequence: TGCGCCAGCAGCTTGGGCCCACAGGGTATCGGAGAGACCCAGTACTTC. Residues: CASSLGPQGIGETQYF.

This clone was recorded once. The V and J genes are TRBV5-1 and TRBJ1-4; D not certain. Trimming stripped 2 bases from V and 0 bases from J, with 8 bases between. This CDR3 is built from 15 residues. Per germline, CDR1 SGHRS and CDR2 YFSETQ. CDR3 sequence (DNA): TGCGCCAGCAGCTTAGGGTCTTCAACTAATGAAAAACTGTTTTTT. Its translation is CASSLGSSTNEKLFF.

The chain employs TRBV2 and TRBJ2-3, with TRBD1 as a possible D gene (6 bases). The CDR3 has 13 amino acids. The V end was cut by 7 bases, the J end by 3 bases, with 11 bases between. Germline V gene data show CDR1 as SNHLY and CDR2 as FYNNEI. CDR3 bases: TGTGCCAGCAACGTAGGGGGAACAGATACGCAGTATTTT. Translated, it gives CASNVGGTDTQYF. The entire variable domain, with the rest obtained from reference TRBV2 and TRBJ2-3, is as follows: EPEVTQTPSHQVTQMGQEVILRCVPISNHLYFYWYRQILGQKVEFLVSFYNNEISEKSEIFDDQFSVERPDGSNFTLKIRSTKLEDSAMYFCASNVGGTDTQYFGPGTRLTVL.